This section outlines one T cell receptor (beta chain) sequence together with its context. Its target is unknown. This record belongs to a study of vaccination and CD4 T cells after COVID-19. The wider study: Investigators stimulated cells with overlapping spike peptides drawn from SARS-CoV-2, HCoV-NL63, HCoV-OC43 and HCoV-229E.

Study-level points and caveats: The appearance of a median approximately 85% of reactive clones in convalescent patients occurred only post-vaccination.

Scientists ran DNA taken from cultured CD4+ T cells through the Oncomine TCR Beta short-read assay for sequencing. TCRdb passed the PCR reads through MiXCR, listing each CDR3 protein once. Among approximately 17,000 distinct CDR3 sequences listed, approximately 50% were seen once. The treatment is: approximately 11-day PBMC culture with coronavirus spike peptide pools or control peptides (ViraFEST assay). Peptide-pool expansion of antigen-specific T cells preceded TCR sequencing in ViraFEST. Germline loops: CDR1 MNHNS, CDR2 SASEGT. This CDR3 is built from 13 residues. Trimming pared 7 bases from V and 1 base from J, leaving 7 bases between.

Sequencing was done on a sample of CD4+ T cells from blood, cultured in vitro. The chain uses TRBV6-1 and TRBJ2-2; no clear D. This TCR came from a human donor who had recovered from COVID-19. CDR3 DNA sequence: TGTGCCAGCAACCTCCTGAACACCGGGGAGCTGTTTTTT. Translated, it gives CASNLLNTGELFF.